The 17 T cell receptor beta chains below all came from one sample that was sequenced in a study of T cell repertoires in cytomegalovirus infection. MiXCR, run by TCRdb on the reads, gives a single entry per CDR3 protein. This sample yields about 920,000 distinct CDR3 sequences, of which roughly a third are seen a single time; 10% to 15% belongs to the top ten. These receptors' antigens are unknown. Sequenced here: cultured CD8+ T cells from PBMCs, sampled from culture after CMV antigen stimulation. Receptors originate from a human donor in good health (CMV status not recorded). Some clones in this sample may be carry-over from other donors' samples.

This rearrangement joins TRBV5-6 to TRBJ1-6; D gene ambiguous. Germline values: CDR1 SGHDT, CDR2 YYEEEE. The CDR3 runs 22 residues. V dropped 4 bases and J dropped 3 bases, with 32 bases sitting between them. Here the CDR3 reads CASSAAYGLNPRSAIYNSPLHF. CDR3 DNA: TGTGCCAGCAGCGCCGCCTACGGCCTTAATCCCCGGTCAGCAATCTATAATTCACCCCTCCACTTT.

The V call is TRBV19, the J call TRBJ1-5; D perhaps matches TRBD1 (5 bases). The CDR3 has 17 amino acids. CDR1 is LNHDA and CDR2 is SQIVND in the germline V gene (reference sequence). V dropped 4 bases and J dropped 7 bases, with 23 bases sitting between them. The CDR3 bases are TGTGCCAGTAGTACCGATCCCCGGGACCCTCGGGGGCAGCCCCAGCATTTT. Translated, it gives CASSTDPRDPRGQPQHF.

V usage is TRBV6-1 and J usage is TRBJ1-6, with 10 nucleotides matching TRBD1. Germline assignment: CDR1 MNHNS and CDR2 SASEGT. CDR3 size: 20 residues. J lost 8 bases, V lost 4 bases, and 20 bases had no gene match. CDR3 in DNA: TGTGCCAGCAGTGCACCTCCGGGACAGGGGCTCCCTGCTCCGTATTCACCCCTCCACTTT. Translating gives CASSAPPGQGLPAPYSPLHF.

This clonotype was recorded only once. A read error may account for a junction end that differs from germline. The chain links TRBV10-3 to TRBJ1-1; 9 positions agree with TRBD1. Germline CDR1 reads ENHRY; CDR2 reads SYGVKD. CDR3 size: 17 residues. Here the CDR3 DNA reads TGTGTCATCAGTGAGGCCGGGACAGGGATTTTGAACACTGAAGCTTTCTTT. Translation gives CVISEAGTGILNTEAFF.

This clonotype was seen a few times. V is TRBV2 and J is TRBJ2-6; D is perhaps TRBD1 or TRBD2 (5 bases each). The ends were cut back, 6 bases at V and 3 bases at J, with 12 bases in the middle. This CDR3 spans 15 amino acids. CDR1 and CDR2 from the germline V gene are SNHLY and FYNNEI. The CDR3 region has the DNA TGTGCCAGCAGCCCCAAGGGGAGTGGGGCCAACGTCCTGACTTTC. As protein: CASSPKGSGANVLTF.

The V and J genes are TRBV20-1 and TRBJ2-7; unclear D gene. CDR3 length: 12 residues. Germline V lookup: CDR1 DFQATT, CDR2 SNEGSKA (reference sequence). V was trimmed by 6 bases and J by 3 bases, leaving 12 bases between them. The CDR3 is CSAQPPSYEQYV. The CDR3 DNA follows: TGCAGTGCGCAACCCCCCAGCTACGAGCAGTACGTC.

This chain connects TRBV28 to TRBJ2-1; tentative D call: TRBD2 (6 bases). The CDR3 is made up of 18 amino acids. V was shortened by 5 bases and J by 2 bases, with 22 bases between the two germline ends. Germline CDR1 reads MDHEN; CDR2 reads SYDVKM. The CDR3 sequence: CASSPTRRSSGTYNEQFF. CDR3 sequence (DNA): TGTGCCAGCAGTCCGACTAGGAGGAGCTCAGGGACCTACAATGAGCAGTTCTTC.

The CDR3 nucleotides read TGTGCCAGCACGGAGCTAATAGACGTCGGGAGCAATCAGCCCCAGCATTTT. Translating gives CASTELIDVGSNQPQHF. This rearrangement joins TRBV7-8 to TRBJ1-5; the D is unclear. This CDR3 has 17 residues. V dropped 7 bases and J dropped 1 base, with 20 bases sitting between them. Germline V CDR1 and CDR2: SGHVS, FQNEAQ. The full variable domain, rest sourced from reference TRBV7-8 and TRBJ1-5, is GAGVSQSPRYKVAKRGQDVALRCDPISGHVSLFWYQQALGQGPEFLTYFQNEAQLDKSGLPSDRFFAERPEGSVSTLKIQRTQQEDSAVYLCASTELIDVGSNQPQHFGDGTRLSIL.

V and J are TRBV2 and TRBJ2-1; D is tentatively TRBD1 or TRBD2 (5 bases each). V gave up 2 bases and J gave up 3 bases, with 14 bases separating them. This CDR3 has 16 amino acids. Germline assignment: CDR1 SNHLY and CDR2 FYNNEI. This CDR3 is CASSERGRKIYNEQFF. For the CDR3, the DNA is TGTGCCAGCAGTGAACGGGGACGGAAAATCTACAATGAGCAGTTCTTC.

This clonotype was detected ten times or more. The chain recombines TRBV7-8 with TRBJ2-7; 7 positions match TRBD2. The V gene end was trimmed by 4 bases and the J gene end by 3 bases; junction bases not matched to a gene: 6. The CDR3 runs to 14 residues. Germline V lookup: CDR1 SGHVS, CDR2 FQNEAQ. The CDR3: CASSSRDYRYEQYV. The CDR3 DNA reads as TGTGCCAGCAGCTCTAGGGACTACCGCTACGAGCAGTACGTC.

The CDR3 coding sequence is TGTGCCAGCAGCCGAAGAACAGGGGGCGACCTAGGGGAGCAGTACTTC. As protein: CASSRRTGGDLGEQYF. This sequence joins TRBV14 and TRBJ2-7; 9 bases are shared with TRBD1. Germline CDR1 is SGHDN and CDR2 is FVKESK. V dropped 4 bases and J dropped 7; count of bases not matched to a gene: 14. The CDR3 loop spans 16 amino acids.

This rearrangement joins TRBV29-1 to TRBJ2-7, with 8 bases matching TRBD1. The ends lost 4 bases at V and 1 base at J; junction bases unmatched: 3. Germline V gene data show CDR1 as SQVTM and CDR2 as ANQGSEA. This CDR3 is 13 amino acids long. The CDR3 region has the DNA TGCAGCGTTGGGAGACAGGGGTCCTACGAGCAGTACTTC. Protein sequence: CSVGRQGSYEQYF.

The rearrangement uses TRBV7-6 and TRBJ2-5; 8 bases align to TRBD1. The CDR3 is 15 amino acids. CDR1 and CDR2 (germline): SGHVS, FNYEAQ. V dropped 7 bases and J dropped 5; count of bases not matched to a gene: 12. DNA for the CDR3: TGTGCCAGCACACCCGGACAGGGCACGGTCGAGACCCAGTACTTC. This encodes CASTPGQGTVETQYF.

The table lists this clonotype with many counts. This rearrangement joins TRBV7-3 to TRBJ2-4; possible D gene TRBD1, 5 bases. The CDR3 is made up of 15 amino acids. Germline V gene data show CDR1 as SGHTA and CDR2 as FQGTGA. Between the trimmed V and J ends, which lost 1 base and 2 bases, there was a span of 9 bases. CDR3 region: CASSLIRGPKNIQYF. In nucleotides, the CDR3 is TGTGCCAGCAGCTTAATAAGGGGCCCCAAAAACATTCAGTACTTC.

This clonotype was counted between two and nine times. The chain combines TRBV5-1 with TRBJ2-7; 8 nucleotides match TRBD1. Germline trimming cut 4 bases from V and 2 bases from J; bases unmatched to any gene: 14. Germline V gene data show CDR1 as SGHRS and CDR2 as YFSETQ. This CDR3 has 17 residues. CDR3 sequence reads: CASSRLTTGTGAYEQYF. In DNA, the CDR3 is TGCGCCAGCAGCAGGCTTACCACCGGGACAGGAGCCTACGAGCAGTACTTC. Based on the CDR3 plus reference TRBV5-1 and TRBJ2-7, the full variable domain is KAGVTQTPRYLIKTRGQQVTLSCSPISGHRSVSWYQQTPGQGLQFLFEYFSETQRNKGNFPGRFSGRQFSNSRSEMNVSTLELGDSALYLCASSRLTTGTGAYEQYFGPGTRLTVT.

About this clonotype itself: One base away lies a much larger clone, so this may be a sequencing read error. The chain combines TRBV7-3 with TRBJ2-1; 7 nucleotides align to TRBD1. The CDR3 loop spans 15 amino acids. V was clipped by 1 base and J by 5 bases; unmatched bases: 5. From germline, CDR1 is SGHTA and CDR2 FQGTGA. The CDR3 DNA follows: TGTGCCAGCAGCTTAATGGGACAGACCAACAATGAGCAGTTCTTC. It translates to CASSLMGQTNNEQFF.

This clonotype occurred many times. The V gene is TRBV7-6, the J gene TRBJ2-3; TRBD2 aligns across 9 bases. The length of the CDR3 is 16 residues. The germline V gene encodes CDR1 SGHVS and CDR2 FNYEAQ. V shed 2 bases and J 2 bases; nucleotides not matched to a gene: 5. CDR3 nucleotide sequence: TGTGCCAGCAGCTTAAGGGCTAGCGGGGACACAGATACGCAGTATTTT. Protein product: CASSLRASGDTDTQYF.